This section outlines one TCR beta chain sequence together with its context. This record belongs to a study of blood T cell repertoires in COVID-19. Study information: The samples span acute and convalescent COVID-19 from the United States, Italy and Spain.

Germline V gives CDR1 LGHDT, CDR2 YNNKEL (reference sequence). The CDR3 sequence is 16 residues long. V was shortened by 0 bases and J by 1 base, with 12 bases between the two germline ends. In the authors' workflow: By means of reference gene primer amplification, nucleated cell counts were estimated. Clones were sequenced by immunoSEQ multiplex PCR, and TCRdb holds only the in-frame ones, with some missing. V, J and clone size are those of that table, while D and trimming were read from the DNA. The sample has about 220,000 clones; approximately 80% are singletons. V usage is TRBV3-1 (or the pseudogene TRBV3-2) and J usage is TRBJ1-2, with TRBD1 as a possible D gene (6 bases). The receptor was isolated from a human donor in a cohort sampled during active COVID-19. Sequencing was done on a sample of peripheral blood. The CDR3 spells CASSQEGGGINYGYTF. The CDR3 nucleotides read TGTGCCAGCAGCCAAGAGGGAGGGGGGATTAACTATGGCTACACCTTC.